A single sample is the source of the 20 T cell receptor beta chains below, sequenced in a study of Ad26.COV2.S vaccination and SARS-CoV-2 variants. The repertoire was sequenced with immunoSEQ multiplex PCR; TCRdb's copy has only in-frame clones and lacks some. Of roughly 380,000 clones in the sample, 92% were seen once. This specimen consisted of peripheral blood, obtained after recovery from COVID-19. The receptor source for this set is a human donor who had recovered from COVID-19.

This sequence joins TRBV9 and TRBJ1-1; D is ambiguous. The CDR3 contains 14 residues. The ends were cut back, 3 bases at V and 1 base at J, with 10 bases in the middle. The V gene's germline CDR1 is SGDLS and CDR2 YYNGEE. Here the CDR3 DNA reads TGTGCCAGCAGCGGATGGGATTCGAACACTGAAGCTTTCTTT. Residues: CASSGWDSNTEAFF.

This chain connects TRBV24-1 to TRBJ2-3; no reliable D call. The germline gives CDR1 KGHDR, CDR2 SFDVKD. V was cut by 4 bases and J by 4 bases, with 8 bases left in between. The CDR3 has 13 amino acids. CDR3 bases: TGTGCCACCAGTGAAACTGCACCAGATACGCAGTATTTT. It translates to CATSETAPDTQYF.

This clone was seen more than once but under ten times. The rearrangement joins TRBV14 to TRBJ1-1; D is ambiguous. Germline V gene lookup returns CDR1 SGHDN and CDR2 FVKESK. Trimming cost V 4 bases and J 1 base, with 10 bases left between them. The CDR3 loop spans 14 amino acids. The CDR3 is CASSPGFGNTEAFF. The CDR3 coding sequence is TGTGCCAGCAGCCCTGGCTTTGGGAACACTGAAGCTTTCTTT.

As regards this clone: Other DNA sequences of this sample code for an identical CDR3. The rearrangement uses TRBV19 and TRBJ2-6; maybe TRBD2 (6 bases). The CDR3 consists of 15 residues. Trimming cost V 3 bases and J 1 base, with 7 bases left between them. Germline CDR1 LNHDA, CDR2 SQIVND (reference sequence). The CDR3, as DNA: TGTGCCAGTAGTATTGGGGGGTCTGGGGCCAACGTCCTGACTTTC. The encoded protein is CASSIGGSGANVLTF.

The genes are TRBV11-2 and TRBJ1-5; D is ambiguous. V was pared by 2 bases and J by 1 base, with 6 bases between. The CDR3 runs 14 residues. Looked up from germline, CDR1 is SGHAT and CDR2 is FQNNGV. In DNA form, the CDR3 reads TGTGCCAGCAGCTTATTAGGGAGCAATCAGCCCCAGCATTTT. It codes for CASSLLGSNQPQHF.

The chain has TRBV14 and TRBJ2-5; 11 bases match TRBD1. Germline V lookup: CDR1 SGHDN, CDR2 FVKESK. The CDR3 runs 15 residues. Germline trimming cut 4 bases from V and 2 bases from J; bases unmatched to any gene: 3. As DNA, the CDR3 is TGTGCCAGCAGCCGGGACAGGGGGGCTCAAGAGACCCAGTACTTC. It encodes CASSRDRGAQETQYF.

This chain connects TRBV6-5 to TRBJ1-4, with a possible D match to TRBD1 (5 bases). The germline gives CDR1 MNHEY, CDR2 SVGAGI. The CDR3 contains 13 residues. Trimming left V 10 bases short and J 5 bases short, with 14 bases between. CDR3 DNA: TGTGCCACCGGGCGGACACGGAATGAAAAACTGTTTTTT. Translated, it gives CATGRTRNEKLFF.

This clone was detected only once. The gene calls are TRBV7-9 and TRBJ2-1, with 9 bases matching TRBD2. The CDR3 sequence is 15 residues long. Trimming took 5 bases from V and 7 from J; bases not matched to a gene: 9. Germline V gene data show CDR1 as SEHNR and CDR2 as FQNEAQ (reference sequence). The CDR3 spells CASSLWSSGVNEQFF. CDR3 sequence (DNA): TGTGCCAGCAGCCTTTGGTCTAGCGGGGTTAATGAGCAGTTCTTC.

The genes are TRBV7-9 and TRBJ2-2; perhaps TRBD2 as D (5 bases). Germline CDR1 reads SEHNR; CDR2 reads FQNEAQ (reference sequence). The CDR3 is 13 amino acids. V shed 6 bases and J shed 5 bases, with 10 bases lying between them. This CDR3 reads CASRLGSTGELFF. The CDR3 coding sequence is TGTGCCAGCAGACTAGGTTCGACCGGGGAGCTGTTTTTT. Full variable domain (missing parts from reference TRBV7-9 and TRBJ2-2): DTGVSQNPRHKITKRGQNVTFRCDPISEHNRLYWYRQTLGQGPEFLTYFQNEAQLEKSRLLSDRFSAERPKGSFSTLEIQRTEQGDSAMYLCASRLGSTGELFFGEGSRLTVL.

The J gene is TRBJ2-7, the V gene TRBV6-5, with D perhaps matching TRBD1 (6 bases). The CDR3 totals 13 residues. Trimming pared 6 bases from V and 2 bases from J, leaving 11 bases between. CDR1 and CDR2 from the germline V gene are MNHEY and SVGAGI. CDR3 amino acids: CASRAGVAYEQYF. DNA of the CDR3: TGTGCCAGCAGGGCAGGGGTGGCCTACGAGCAGTACTTC.

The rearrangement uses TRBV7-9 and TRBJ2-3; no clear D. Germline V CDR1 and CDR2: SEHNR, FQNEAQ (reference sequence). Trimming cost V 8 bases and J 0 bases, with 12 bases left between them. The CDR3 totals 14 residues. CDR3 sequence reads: CASLISQSTDTQYF. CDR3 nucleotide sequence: TGTGCCAGCTTGATCTCGCAAAGCACAGATACGCAGTATTTT.

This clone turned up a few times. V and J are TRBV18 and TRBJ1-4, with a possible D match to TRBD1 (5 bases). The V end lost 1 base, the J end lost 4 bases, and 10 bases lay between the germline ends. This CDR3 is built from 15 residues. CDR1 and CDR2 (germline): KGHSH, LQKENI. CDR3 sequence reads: CASSPRRQFNEKLFF. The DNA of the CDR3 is TGTGCCAGCTCACCACGGCGACAGTTTAATGAAAAACTGTTTTTT.

CDR3 DNA sequence: TGCGCCAGCAGCTTGGGACCCCTGGGGGAAAGTGGCTACACCTTC. This codes for CASSLGPLGESGYTF. The chain employs TRBV5-1 and TRBJ1-2; a weak D match, TRBD1 (5 bases). V lost 0 bases to trimming and J lost 7 bases, with 16 bases between them. The CDR3 consists of 15 residues. CDR1 and CDR2 from the germline V gene are SGHRS and YFSETQ.

CDR3 DNA sequence: TGTGCCAGCAGTCACAACGGTCGGGGGGGCGAGCAGTACTTC. As protein: CASSHNGRGGEQYF. The chain joins TRBV7-2 to TRBJ2-7; TRBD2 agrees at 8 bases. The CDR3 is 14 residues long. V shed 6 bases and J 6 bases; nucleotides not matched to a gene: 10. The V gene's germline CDR1 is SGHTA and CDR2 FQGNSA.

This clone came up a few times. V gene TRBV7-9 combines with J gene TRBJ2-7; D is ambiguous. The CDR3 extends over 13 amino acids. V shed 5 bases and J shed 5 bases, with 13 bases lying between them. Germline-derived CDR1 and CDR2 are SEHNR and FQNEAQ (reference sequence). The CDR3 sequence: CASSPTLLDEQYF. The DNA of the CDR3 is TGTGCCAGCAGCCCAACGTTACTGGACGAGCAGTACTTC.

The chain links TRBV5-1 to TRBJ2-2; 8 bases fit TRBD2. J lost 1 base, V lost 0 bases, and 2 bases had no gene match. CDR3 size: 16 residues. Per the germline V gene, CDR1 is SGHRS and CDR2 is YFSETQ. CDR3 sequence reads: CASSLVLAGNTGELFF. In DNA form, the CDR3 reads TGCGCCAGCAGCTTGGTCCTAGCGGGGAACACCGGGGAGCTGTTTTTT.

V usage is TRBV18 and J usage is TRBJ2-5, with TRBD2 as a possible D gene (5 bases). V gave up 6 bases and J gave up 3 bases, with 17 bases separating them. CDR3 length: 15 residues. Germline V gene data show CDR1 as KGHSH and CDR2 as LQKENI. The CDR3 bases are TGTGCCAGCTCGCCAACAGTTGGGAGTAAAGAGACCCAGTACTTC. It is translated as CASSPTVGSKETQYF.

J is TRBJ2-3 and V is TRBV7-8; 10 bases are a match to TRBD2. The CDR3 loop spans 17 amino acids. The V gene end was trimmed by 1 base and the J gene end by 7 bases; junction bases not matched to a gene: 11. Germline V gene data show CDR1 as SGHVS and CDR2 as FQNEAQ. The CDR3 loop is CASSLDPTSGAVNTQYF. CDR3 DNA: TGTGCCAGCAGCTTAGACCCCACTAGCGGGGCTGTGAATACGCAGTATTTT.

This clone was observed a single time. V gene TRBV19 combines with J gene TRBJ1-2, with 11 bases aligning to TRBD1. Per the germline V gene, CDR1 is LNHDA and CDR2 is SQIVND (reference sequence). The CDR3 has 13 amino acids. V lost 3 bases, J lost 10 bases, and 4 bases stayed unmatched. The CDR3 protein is CASSMGQGGAYTF. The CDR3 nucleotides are TGTGCCAGTAGTATGGGACAGGGGGGGGCCTACACCTTC.

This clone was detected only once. The CDR3 region is CASSLVGGEEGQPQHF. For the CDR3, the DNA is TGTGCCAGCAGCTTAGTCGGTGGGGAAGAGGGTCAGCCCCAGCATTTT. The rearrangement links TRBV7-6 to TRBJ1-5; D gene unclear. Trimming cost V 1 base and J 6 bases, with 16 bases left between them. This CDR3 has 16 amino acids. The germline gives CDR1 SGHVS, CDR2 FNYEAQ.